This T cell receptor beta chain emerged from a study of cytomegalovirus exposure and HLA in healthy donors. The study's findings and limits: As confirmed in vitro, a few CMV-associated chains were specific for CMV antigens. Several of the most significant clusters appeared linked to common viral pathogens, based on a later analysis. Across donors, most TCRs were seen rarely, yet some public ones were widespread.

It was with 60 Vbeta and 13 Jbeta primers that the PCR ran. The repertoire was sequenced with immunoSEQ multiplex PCR; TCRdb's copy has only in-frame clones and lacks some. The table has tens of thousands of clones, 70% to 80% seen once. Per germline, CDR1 SGHDN and CDR2 FVKESK. The CDR3 covers 12 residues. The V end lost 0 bases, the J end lost 10 bases, and 10 bases lay between the germline ends. This clone was seen a handful of times. The antigen remains unidentified. The receptor was isolated from a man aged 50-60 years in good health and CMV-seropositive. The genes are TRBV14 and TRBJ2-7, with D tentatively TRBD1 (6 bases). Sample: PBMCs. The CDR3 region has the DNA TGTGCCAGCAGCCAAGACAACAGGGCCCAGTACTTC. It translates to CASSQDNRAQYF.